This passage covers 16 T cell receptor beta chains from one sample sequenced in a study of T cell changes during pregnancy in multiple sclerosis. Data came from immunoSEQ multiplex PCR; TCRdb stores just in-frame clones and leaves some out. The sample holds about 75,000 clones; about 90% are singletons and the top ten take over 0.8%. The sample was peripheral blood, taken in the first trimester of pregnancy. These receptors came from a female donor in good health, enrolled as a control in a pregnancy study.

The chain combines TRBV11-2 with TRBJ1-1; unclear D gene. The CDR3 consists of 12 residues. The germline V and J ends were trimmed by 0 bases and 7 bases, with 6 bases remaining between them. Germline CDR1 and CDR2: SGHAT and FQNNGV. CDR3 DNA sequence: TGTGCCAGCAGCTTAGACCGGGGTGAAGCTTTCTTT. It is translated as CASSLDRGEAFF.

CDR3 protein: CASSENRGTSNQPQHF. The CDR3 DNA sequence: TGTGCCAGCAGTGAGAACAGGGGTACGAGCAATCAGCCCCAGCATTTT. J is TRBJ1-5 and V is TRBV6-1; 7 bases are a match to TRBD1. This CDR3 is built from 16 residues. CDR1 and CDR2 (germline): MNHNS, SASEGT. Trimming took 3 bases from V and 1 from J; bases not matched to a gene: 6.

The chain recombines TRBV18 with TRBJ2-7; D may be TRBD2 (5 bases). Germline V gene sequence: CDR1 KGHSH, CDR2 LQKENI. This CDR3 contains 14 residues. The ends were cut back, 3 bases at V and 3 bases at J, with 12 bases in the middle. CDR3 sequence (DNA): TGTGCCAGCTCACCGTCGCTAGCAGACTACGAGCAGTACTTC. It codes for CASSPSLADYEQYF. The complete variable domain, with remaining parts taken from reference TRBV18 and TRBJ2-7, reads NAGVMQNPRHLVRRRGQEARLRCSPMKGHSHVYWYRQLPEEGLKFMVYLQKENIIDESGMPKERFSAEFPKEGPSILRIQQVVRGDSAAYFCASSPSLADYEQYFGPGTRLTVT.

The rearrangement uses TRBV7-2 and TRBJ1-2, with 7 nucleotides matching TRBD1. The CDR3 covers 15 residues. CDR1 is SGHTA and CDR2 is FQGNSA in the germline V gene. J gave up 3 bases and V 5 bases, and 9 bases lay outside the gene matches. The CDR3 sequence is CASSRPGQPHYGYTF. The CDR3 coding sequence is TGTGCCAGCAGCCGCCCGGGACAGCCCCACTATGGCTACACCTTC.

The J gene is TRBJ1-2, the V gene TRBV6-5, with 10 bases identical to TRBD1. Germline V gives CDR1 MNHEY, CDR2 SVGAGI. V trimming: 6 bases; J trimming: 7 bases; junction bases outside the gene matches: 8. The CDR3 length is 14 residues. Here the CDR3 DNA reads TGTGCCAGCAGCAAAGACAGGGGGCCTGGTGGCTACACCTTC. Translating it yields CASSKDRGPGGYTF.

The rearrangement links TRBV5-1 to TRBJ2-7; a weak D match, TRBD2 (5 bases). Germline CDR1 SGHRS, CDR2 YFSETQ. CDR3 length: 15 residues. V was pared by 0 bases and J by 4 bases, with 14 bases between. The CDR3 region has the DNA TGCGCCAGCAGCTTGGGGGGAGAGGGCGGGTACGAGCAGTACTTC. This translates into CASSLGGEGGYEQYF. The complete variable domain, with remaining parts taken from reference TRBV5-1 and TRBJ2-7, reads KAGVTQTPRYLIKTRGQQVTLSCSPISGHRSVSWYQQTPGQGLQFLFEYFSETQRNKGNFPGRFSGRQFSNSRSEMNVSTLELGDSALYLCASSLGGEGGYEQYFGPGTRLTVT.

The chain uses TRBV6-1 and TRBJ1-3; D possibly corresponds to TRBD1 (5 bases). The CDR3 contains 14 residues. Trimming removed 1 base at V and 4 bases at J, with 8 bases between. Germline CDR1 and CDR2: MNHNS and SASEGT. The CDR3 sequence: CASSEGGAGNTIYF. The CDR3 bases are TGTGCCAGCAGTGAAGGGGGCGCAGGAAACACCATATATTTT.

The J gene is TRBJ1-3, the V gene TRBV6-1; D is possibly TRBD1 (6 bases). V was pared by 5 bases and J by 1 base, with 9 bases between. This CDR3 comprises 14 residues. In germline, CDR1 is MNHNS, CDR2 SASEGT. CDR3: CASSLRGSGNTIYF. The CDR3 coding sequence is TGTGCCAGCAGTCTCAGGGGTTCTGGAAACACCATATATTTT.

This clone was found once. The genes are TRBV6-5 and TRBJ1-5; perhaps TRBD1 as D (5 bases). In germline, CDR1 is MNHEY, CDR2 SVGAGI. This CDR3 region has 14 residues. Trimming stripped 7 bases from V and 1 base from J, with 11 bases between. The DNA of the CDR3 is TGTGCCAGCACCCGTTCAGGGAGCAATCAGCCCCAGCATTTT. Translated: CASTRSGSNQPQHF.

The genes are TRBV2 and TRBJ2-3, with D tentatively TRBD2 (6 bases). The CDR3 sequence is 12 residues long. V was cut by 4 bases and J by 6 bases, with 8 bases left in between. Germline CDR1 reads SNHLY; CDR2 reads FYNNEI. DNA of the CDR3: TGTGCCAGCAGTGCGACTAGTGATACGCAGTATTTT. Residues: CASSATSDTQYF.

This clone was observed a single time. The V call is TRBV11-2, the J call TRBJ2-1, with D perhaps TRBD2 (6 bases). Germline V gene data show CDR1 as SGHAT and CDR2 as FQNNGV. The CDR3 is 13 residues long. V was pared by 1 base and J by 7 bases, with 8 bases between. The DNA for the CDR3 is TGTGCCAGCAGCTTAGTCCTAGCGAATGAGCAGTTCTTC. It translates to CASSLVLANEQFF.

The CDR3 DNA follows: TGTGCCTGGGCGACAACCAGCTATGGCTACACCTTC. Protein: CAWATTSYGYTF. The chain couples TRBV30 to TRBJ1-2; D uncertain. This CDR3 has 12 amino acids. Germline V CDR1 and CDR2: GTSNPN, SVGIG (reference sequence). The V and J ends lost 5 bases and 4 bases respectively, with 11 bases between them.

This rearrangement joins TRBV10-1 to TRBJ1-1; TRBD1 matches at 8 bases. With V trimmed by 3 bases and J by 4 bases, 7 bases remained unmatched. The CDR3 spans 15 residues. In germline, CDR1 is WNHNN, CDR2 SYGVQD (reference sequence). CDR3 region: CASSDRTGGGTEAFF. As DNA, the CDR3 is TGCGCCAGCAGTGATAGAACAGGGGGGGGCACTGAAGCTTTCTTT.

The V call is TRBV19, the J call TRBJ2-1; 9 bases agree with TRBD2. The J segment lost 2 bases and the V segment lost 3 bases, leaving 2 bases of the junction unmatched. Germline loops: CDR1 LNHDA, CDR2 SQIVND (reference sequence). The CDR3 runs 15 residues. The DNA of the CDR3 is TGTGCCAGTAGTATGCGACTAGCGGCCTACAATGAGCAGTTCTTC. It is translated as CASSMRLAAYNEQFF.

The genes are TRBV19 and TRBJ2-3; D gene ambiguous. V shed 1 base and J shed 1 base, with 6 bases lying between them. This CDR3 region has 14 residues. CDR1 LNHDA and CDR2 SQIVND come from the germline V gene (reference sequence). The DNA of the CDR3 is TGTGCCAGTAGTATAGGGGCCGGCACAGATACGCAGTATTTT. It specifies CASSIGAGTDTQYF.

This chain uses TRBV19 with TRBJ2-7, with 15 bases aligning to TRBD2. The CDR3 extends over 19 amino acids. J was trimmed by 3 bases and V by 4 bases; bases with no gene match: 13. The germline CDR1 and CDR2 sequences are LNHDA and SQIVND (reference sequence). The CDR3 loop reads CASSTYPGLAGGADYEQYF. The CDR3 DNA reads TGTGCCAGTAGTACCTACCCGGGACTAGCGGGAGGTGCGGACTACGAGCAGTACTTC.